A selection of T cell receptor beta chains follows, all from one sample in a study of blood T cell repertoires in COVID-19. Some clones are missing from TCRdb's copy, which holds only in-frame ones; the method was immunoSEQ multiplex PCR. Of about 200,000 clones in the sample, under 85% were seen once. The material sequenced was peripheral blood. These receptors all stem from a woman aged 80 or over with COVID-19, enrolled during active disease. Both conserved end residues are part of each CDR3. D genes are given only for firm matches. Clone size is shown for a subset of rows, as once, few, many or a class of expanded clone.

j_call | v_call | clone_size | d_call | cdr3_aa | cdr3_nt
TRBJ2-7 | TRBV7-9 | once | TRBD2 | CASSKAGSSYEQYF | TGTGCCAGCAGTAAAGCGGGAAGCTCCTACGAGCAGTACTTC
TRBJ1-1 | TRBV7-7 | once | TRBD1 | CASSPLGIGTANTEAFF | TGTGCTAGCAGCCCTTTAGGGATTGGGACAGCGAACACTGAAGCTTTCTTT
TRBJ2-4 | TRBV3-1/TRBV3-2 | - | - | CASSQGGIGNIQYF | TGTGCCAGCAGCCAGGGCGGGATCGGAAACATTCAGTACTTC
TRBJ1-1 | TRBV6-1 | - | - | CASSEGGDMEAFF | TGTGCCAGCAGTGAAGGGGGAGACATGGAAGCTTTCTTT
TRBJ1-2 | TRBV7-9 | - | - | CASPLPGVYGYTF | TGTGCCAGCCCCCTGCCCGGAGTTTATGGCTACACCTTC
TRBJ2-6 | TRBV6-5 | - | - | CASSTVSGGANVLTF | TGTGCCAGCAGTACCGTCTCGGGGGGGGCCAACGTCCTGACTTTC
TRBJ1-1 | TRBV3-1/TRBV3-2 | - | TRBD1 | CASSPITGATEAFF | TGTGCCAGCAGCCCAATCACAGGGGCCACTGAAGCTTTCTTT
TRBJ2-3 | TRBV11-1 | - | - | CASSRGIGREADTQYF | TGTGCCAGCAGCCGTGGGATAGGGCGGGAAGCAGATACGCAGTATTTT
TRBJ2-5 | TRBV4-1 | - | - | CASSQLRGRETQYF | TGCGCCAGCAGCCAACTGCGGGGGCGAGAGACCCAGTACTTC
TRBJ2-1 | TRBV6-6 | - | TRBD2 | CASSLPGLAPDNEQFF | TGTGCCAGCAGTCTTCCGGGACTAGCGCCGGACAATGAGCAGTTCTTC
TRBJ1-1 | TRBV18 | - | - | CASSPLDMRNTEAFF | TGTGCCAGCTCACCACTCGACATGAGGAACACTGAAGCTTTCTTT
TRBJ1-1 | TRBV7-6 | - | TRBD1 | CASSLGTGILAEAFF | TGTGCCAGCAGCTTAGGGACAGGGATCCTAGCTGAAGCTTTCTTT
TRBJ2-7 | TRBV3-1/TRBV3-2 | few | - | CASSQEGDYEQYF | TGTGCCAGCAGCCAAGAGGGAGACTACGAGCAGTACTTC
TRBJ2-3 | TRBV4-2 | - | TRBD2 | CASSQEGGAGAGDTQYF | TGTGCCAGCAGCCAAGAGGGCGGAGCGGGGGCTGGGGATACGCAGTATTTT
TRBJ2-3 | TRBV29-1 | - | - | CSVTPVASTDTQYF | TGCAGCGTGACCCCCGTAGCTAGCACAGATACGCAGTATTTT
TRBJ1-6 | TRBV6-5 | - | - | CASSYTGQPSGSPLHF | TGTGCCAGCAGTTACACAGGACAGCCTTCGGGTTCACCCCTCCACTTT
TRBJ2-5 | TRBV7-9 | - | - | CASSPVLRVGETQYF | TGTGCCAGCAGCCCAGTACTCAGGGTTGGAGAGACCCAGTACTTC
TRBJ2-7 | TRBV12-3/TRBV12-4 | - | - | CASSLNGLKQYF | TGTGCCAGCAGTTTGAATGGTCTAAAGCAGTACTTC
TRBJ1-5 | TRBV3-1/TRBV3-2 | - | - | CASSAADSNQPQHF | TGTGCCAGCAGTGCGGCGGATAGCAATCAGCCCCAGCATTTT
TRBJ1-5 | TRBV2 | once | TRBD1 | CASSTGGNQPQHF | TGTGCCAGCAGCACAGGGGGCAATCAGCCCCAGCATTTT
TRBJ2-7 | TRBV19 | - | - | CASSMGRTYEQYF | TGTGCCAGTAGTATGGGCAGGACCTACGAGCAGTACTTC
TRBJ2-1 | TRBV5-4 | - | TRBD1 | CASSLRQGGPNNEQFF | TGTGCCAGCAGCCTAAGACAGGGTGGGCCTAACAATGAGCAGTTCTTC
TRBJ1-2 | TRBV6-5 | - | - | CASSPLWGENYGYTF | TGTGCCAGCAGCCCCCTCTGGGGGGAGAACTATGGCTACACCTTC
TRBJ1-2 | TRBV12-3/TRBV12-4 | once | - | CASRRWQVDGYTF | TGTGCCAGCAGGAGATGGCAGGTGGATGGCTACACCTTC
TRBJ2-6 | TRBV5-1 | - | - | CASSFSPDYNVLTF | TGCGCCAGCAGCTTTTCTCCGGACTACAACGTCCTGACTTTC
TRBJ1-1 | TRBV13 | - | TRBD1 | CASSLWDRPRNTEAFF | TGTGCCAGCAGCCTGTGGGACAGACCGAGGAACACTGAAGCTTTCTTT
TRBJ1-1 | TRBV5-8 | - | - | CASSFLEAFF | TGTGCCAGCAGCTTCTTAGAAGCTTTCTTT
TRBJ2-7 | TRBV24-1 | - | - | CATPPFPIQGRPYEQYF | TGTGCCACCCCTCCGTTCCCCATACAGGGCCGTCCGTACGAGCAGTACTTC
TRBJ1-1 | TRBV7-3 | - | - | CASSVGRGAEAFF | TGTGCCAGCAGCGTTGGGCGGGGCGCTGAAGCTTTCTTT
TRBJ1-2 | TRBV5-8 | once | TRBD1 | CASSFRTGGYGYTF | TGTGCCAGCAGCTTTAGGACAGGGGGCTATGGCTACACCTTC
TRBJ2-1 | TRBV4-1 | - | TRBD2 | CASSRDYSMGYEQFF | TGCGCCAGCAGCCGGGACTATTCGATGGGCTATGAGCAGTTCTTC
TRBJ1-5 | TRBV5-1 | - | TRBD1 | CASSFGTGGDNQPQHF | TGCGCCAGCAGCTTCGGGACAGGAGGGGACAATCAGCCCCAGCATTTT
TRBJ2-2 | TRBV27 | once | TRBD2 | CASSFASGAGAAGELFF | TGTGCCAGCAGTTTTGCCAGTGGGGCGGGAGCGGCCGGGGAGCTGTTTTTT
TRBJ2-5 | TRBV18 | once | TRBD1 | CASSPRGRQGFQETQYF | TGTGCCAGCTCCCCCCGCGGCAGACAGGGCTTCCAAGAGACCCAGTACTTC
TRBJ1-1 | TRBV3-1/TRBV3-2 | - | - | CASSPRGGAEAFF | TGTGCCAGCAGCCCGCGCGGGGGGGCTGAAGCTTTCTTT
TRBJ1-6 | TRBV7-3 | - | - | CASSLSPLQANYSPLHF | TGTGCCAGCAGCCTCTCGCCCCTACAGGCGAATTACTCACCCCTCCACTTT
TRBJ2-5 | TRBV28 | - | - | CASSSSQGFVETQYF | TGTGCCAGCAGTTCCTCACAGGGTTTTGTGGAGACCCAGTACTTC
TRBJ2-2 | TRBV3-1/TRBV3-2 | - | - | CASSQALIGAGELFF | TGTGCCAGCAGCCAAGCGCTCATAGGGGCCGGGGAGCTGTTTTTT
TRBJ2-1 | TRBV13 | - | TRBD2 | CASSLGLEGTGTSRNEQFF | TGTGCCAGCAGCTTAGGCTTGGAAGGAACCGGGACTAGCAGGAATGAGCAGTTCTTC
TRBJ2-7 | TRBV6-6 | - | TRBD1 | CASSYGTGVSYEQYF | TGTGCCAGCAGTTACGGGACAGGGGTCTCCTACGAGCAGTACTTC
TRBJ1-3 | TRBV5-1 | - | - | CASSSGGSGNTIYF | TGCGCCAGCAGCTCCGGGGGCTCTGGAAACACCATATATTTT
TRBJ1-4 | TRBV5-1 | - | TRBD1 | CASSPNPGTVTTNEKLFF | TGCGCCAGCAGCCCGAACCCAGGGACAGTAACAACTAATGAAAAACTGTTTTTT
TRBJ1-3 | TRBV5-1 | - | - | CASSPAMSGGGNTIYF | TGCGCCAGCAGCCCTGCGATGTCCGGAGGCGGAAACACCATATATTTT
TRBJ1-3 | TRBV19 | - | - | CASSIRGSGNTIYF | TGTGCCAGTAGTATAAGGGGCAGCGGAAACACCATATATTTT
TRBJ2-5 | TRBV5-4 | few | TRBD2 | CASSPPLSSAGGRETQYF | TGTGCCAGCAGCCCACCCCTCAGTTCAGCGGGGGGTAGGGAGACCCAGTACTTC
TRBJ2-2 | TRBV18 | - | TRBD1 | CASSPGQGSGELFF | TGTGCCAGCTCACCGGGACAGGGGTCCGGGGAGCTGTTTTTT
TRBJ2-3 | TRBV29-1 | - | TRBD1 | CSVVYWSRGTDTQYF | TGCAGCGTTGTGTATTGGTCCAGGGGGACAGATACGCAGTATTTT
TRBJ1-1 | TRBV5-1 | - | - | CASSLSNGNRDEAFF | TGCGCCAGCAGCTTGTCTAACGGGAACCGAGATGAAGCTTTCTTT
TRBJ1-4 | TRBV11-2 | - | - | CASSLVSAPGKLFF | TGTGCCAGCAGCTTAGTTAGTGCGCCGGGAAAACTGTTTTTT